The clone carrying this T cell receptor beta chain was picked up many times. Its antigen is undetermined. Trimming took off 4 bases at V and 1 base at J, with 11 bases between the two ends. CDR3 length: 14 residues. Germline V CDR1 and CDR2: MDHEN, SYDVKM. Sorting recovered naive CD8 T cells on a CD8+CD4-CCR7+CD45RA+ profile. One entry per CDR3 protein results from TCRdb running MiXCR on the PCR reads. Here the sample spans a few hundred thousand distinct CDR3 sequences, about a fifth being singletons. The data originate from a study of molecular identifiers for immune sequencing clone quantification. General observations from the study: One cell's worth of spiked Jurkat TCR RNA was reportedly detectable among about a million naive cells.

The sequence derives from a human donor in good health. Some libraries in this study had Jurkat cell RNA spiked in. Sequencing was performed on naive CD8+ T cells from blood, with Jurkat cell RNA spiked in. Subset in this sample: FACS-sorted CD8+CD4-CCR7+CD45RA+ naive T cells. The gene calls are TRBV28 and TRBJ2-7; D perhaps matches TRBD2 (7 bases). This CDR3 is CASSWGGVSYEQYF. The CDR3 bases are TGTGCCAGCAGTTGGGGGGGCGTGTCCTACGAGCAGTACTTC.